These T cell receptor beta chains were read from a single sample in a study of shared clonotypes between healthy human individuals. The repertoire was sequenced with immunoSEQ multiplex PCR; TCRdb's copy has only in-frame clones and lacks some. The sample shows fewer than 2.5 million clones, more than 85% of them seen only once. The sequenced material came from naive CD4+ T cells from PBMCs. The receptor source for this set is a man between 18 and 35 years old in good health. Some clones in this sample may be carry-over from other donors' samples. Each CDR3 is given with its conserved first and last residue. The order of the fields is V gene, CDR3 length, D gene, clone size, J gene, CDR3 DNA, CDR3 protein. The D gene is left open where the match is weak. Size tells how often a clone was seen (once, few, many) or the class of an expanded clone, and some rows leave it out.

>TRBV7-9|14|TRBD1|NA|TRBJ1-2
TGTGCCAGCAGCTTAACAGGGGACCACTATGGCTACACCTTC
CASSLTGDHYGYTF
>TRBV7-9|15|NA|NA|TRBJ1-5
TGTGCCAGCAGCCCAGGGGACTATAGCAATCAGCCCCAGCATTTT
CASSPGDYSNQPQHF
>TRBV28|15|NA|NA|TRBJ2-7
TGTGCCAGCAGACAACGGGACTTCCCCTCCTACGAGCAGTACTTC
CASRQRDFPSYEQYF
>TRBV7-2|13|TRBD1|NA|TRBJ2-7
TGTGCCAGCAGCCGACAGGGGGTCTACGAGCAGTACTTC
CASSRQGVYEQYF
>TRBV14|15|TRBD2|NA|TRBJ2-7
TGTGCCAGCAGCAAAGCGGGGGCCCTCTCCTACGAGCAGTACTTC
CASSKAGALSYEQYF
>TRBV30|15|NA|NA|TRBJ2-3
TGTGCCTGGACCAACTGGGGGGGCTCGGGAGATACGCAGTATTTT
CAWTNWGGSGDTQYF
>TRBV6-6|12|TRBD1|NA|TRBJ2-7
TGTGCCAGCACCTCGACAGGGTACGAGCAGTACTTC
CASTSTGYEQYF
>TRBV7-9|14|NA|NA|TRBJ2-1
TGTGCCAGCAGCTTAGAAGGTCGGGTACAAGGGCAGTTCTTC
CASSLEGRVQGQFF
>TRBV7-8|15|NA|NA|TRBJ2-7
TGTGCCAGCAGCGGGGGCGGCGGGAGTTTCAACGAGCAGTACTTC
CASSGGGGSFNEQYF
>TRBV11-2|18|NA|NA|TRBJ2-7
TGTGCCAGCAGCTTAGATGGTGGCTACCAAACCGGGCGTTACGAGCAGTACTTC
CASSLDGGYQTGRYEQYF
>TRBV19|15|TRBD1|NA|TRBJ2-7
TGTGCCAGCAGTCCCGGGACAGGTGGCTCCTACGAGCAGTACTTC
CASSPGTGGSYEQYF
>TRBV28|14|TRBD1|NA|TRBJ2-1
TGTGCCAGCAGTTTGTTGCAGGGGGCCGGTGAGCAGTTCTTC
CASSLLQGAGEQFF
>TRBV7-9|13|NA|once|TRBJ1-3
TGTGCCAGCAGCACAGGACCGGGAAACACCATATATTTT
CASSTGPGNTIYF
>TRBV5-1|14|NA|NA|TRBJ1-4
TGCGCCAGCAGCTTTGGGGCAGGGGATGAAAAACTGTTTTTT
CASSFGAGDEKLFF
>TRBV7-2|16|NA|NA|TRBJ2-3
TGTGCCAGCAGCTTAGAGGTCCCAGCGGAGACAGATACGCAGTATTTT
CASSLEVPAETDTQYF
>TRBV7-3|14|TRBD2|once|TRBJ2-3
TGTGCCAGCAGCCGTGGACTAGCGACAGATACGCAGTATTTT
CASSRGLATDTQYF
>TRBV21-1|15|NA|few|TRBJ1-1
TGTGCCAGCAGCAACCACCTCGGCGTGTGGAACCGGGCGCTCTTT
CASSNHLGVWNRALF
>TRBV28|15|TRBD1|NA|TRBJ1-4
TGTGCCAGCAGCACCCCGGGGACAGGGAGGGAAAAACTGTTTTTT
CASSTPGTGREKLFF
>TRBV12-1|15|NA|NA|TRBJ1-2
TGTGCCAGCAGCCCCTCGGGGGAGTCTAACTATGGCTACACCTTC
CASSPSGESNYGYTF
>TRBV7-3|15|NA|NA|TRBJ2-5
TGTGCCAGCAGCTTATCGAGTGGTAGCCAAGAGACCCAGTACTTC
CASSLSSGSQETQYF
>TRBV30|15|TRBD1|NA|TRBJ2-7
TGTGCCTGGACCCCAACAGGGGCAAGCTCCTACGAGCAGTACTTC
CAWTPTGASSYEQYF
>TRBV4-3|13|NA|NA|TRBJ1-3
TGCGCCAGCAGCCCATGGTCTGGAAACACCATATATTTT
CASSPWSGNTIYF
>TRBV28|16|TRBD1|NA|TRBJ1-2
TGTGCCAGCAGACCGACGGGACAGGGTAGTATCTATGGCTACACCTTC
CASRPTGQGSIYGYTF
>TRBV5-1|17|NA|once|TRBJ2-2
TGCGCCAGCAGCGCACTAACCCTAGGGCCTAACACCGGGGAGCTGTTTTTT
CASSALTLGPNTGELFF
>TRBV5-3|17|NA|NA|TRBJ1-5
TGTGCCAGATGCCCGGGCGGCGAATCGTATTGCAATCAGCCCCAGCATTTT
CARCPGGESYCNQPQHF
>TRBV20-1|11|NA|NA|TRBJ2-7
TGCAGTGCTAGGGGATTGAACGAGCAGTACTTC
CSARGLNEQYF
>TRBV4-2|17|TRBD2|NA|TRBJ2-1
TGTGCCAGCAGCCAACGCCCCACTGGGGAGGGTTACAATGAGCAGTTCTTC
CASSQRPTGEGYNEQFF
>TRBV28|15|NA|few|TRBJ1-5
TGTGCCAGCGCACAAGGGACCAGGGGCAATCAGCCCCAGCATTTT
CASAQGTRGNQPQHF
>TRBV5-1|15|TRBD1|NA|TRBJ1-5
TGCGCCAGCAGCTTGGGGACAGGTAGCAATCAGCCCCAGCATTTT
CASSLGTGSNQPQHF
>TRBV5-1|17|TRBD1|NA|TRBJ2-3
TGCGCCAGCAGCTTGGGGATCGGGACAGCTAGCACAGATACGCAGTATTTT
CASSLGIGTASTDTQYF
>TRBV28|14|TRBD1|NA|TRBJ2-2
TGTGCCAGCAGTGGACAGGGCCACACCGGGGAGCTGTTTTTT
CASSGQGHTGELFF
>TRBV10-3|13|NA|NA|TRBJ1-2
TGTGCCATCATGGGTCCGGGACAAGATGGCTACACCTTC
CAIMGPGQDGYTF
>TRBV19|15|NA|NA|TRBJ2-2
TGTGCCAGTAGTCGAACCCCCCCAGGGACCGGGGAGCTGTTTTTT
CASSRTPPGTGELFF